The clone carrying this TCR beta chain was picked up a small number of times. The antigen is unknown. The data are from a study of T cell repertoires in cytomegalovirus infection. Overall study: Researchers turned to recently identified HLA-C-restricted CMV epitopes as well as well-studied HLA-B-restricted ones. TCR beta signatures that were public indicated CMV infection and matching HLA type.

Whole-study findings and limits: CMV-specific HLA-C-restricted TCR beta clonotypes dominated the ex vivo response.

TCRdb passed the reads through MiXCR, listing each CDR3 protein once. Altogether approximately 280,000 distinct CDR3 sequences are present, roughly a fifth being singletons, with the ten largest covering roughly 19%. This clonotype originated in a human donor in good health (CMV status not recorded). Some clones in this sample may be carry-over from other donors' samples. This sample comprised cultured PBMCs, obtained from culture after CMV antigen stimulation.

The CDR3 DNA follows: TGTGCCAGCAGTTACCTAGCCGGTGAGCAGTTCTTC. Translating it yields CASSYLAGEQFF. V and J are TRBV6-6 and TRBJ2-1, with D maybe TRBD2 (5 bases). V dropped 2 bases and J dropped 9 bases, with 8 bases sitting between them. Germline V lookup: CDR1 MNHNY, CDR2 SVGAGI (reference sequence). CDR3 length: 12 amino acids.